The T cell receptor (beta chain) described here comes from a study of T cells after somatic rescue of genetic block. Using immunoSEQ multiplex PCR, the repertoire was profiled, and TCRdb retains in-frame clones only, with some absent. Of around 64,000 clones detected, just over 90% appear once; the ten largest clones hold 3%. The CDR3 contains 16 residues. With 4 bases removed from V and 1 base from J, the gap between germline ends came to 16 bases. CDR1 SGHRS and CDR2 YFSETQ come from the germline V gene. The clonotype comes from a man in his forties. The source material was peripheral blood mononuclear cells (PBMCs). The genes are TRBV5-1 and TRBJ2-3; tentatively, D is TRBD2 (6 bases). The CDR3 here is CASSGVAVARTDTQYF. The CDR3 nucleotides are TGCGCCAGCAGCGGGGTAGCGGTTGCCCGCACAGATACGCAGTATTTT.